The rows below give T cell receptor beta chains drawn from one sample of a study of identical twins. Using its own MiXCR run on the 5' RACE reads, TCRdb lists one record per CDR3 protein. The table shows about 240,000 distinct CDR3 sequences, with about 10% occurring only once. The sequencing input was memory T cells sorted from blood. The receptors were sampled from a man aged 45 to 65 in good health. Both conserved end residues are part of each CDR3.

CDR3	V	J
CASSVLGTGEAFF	TRBV6-1	TRBJ1-1
CASSLEGTGRETQYF	TRBV5-8	TRBJ2-5
CASTLTPAARDTQYF	TRBV5-1	TRBJ2-3
CASSKEGRGTEAFF	TRBV5-1	TRBJ1-1
CASRRSGRAGYEQYF	TRBV2	TRBJ2-7
CATSRDKTDTQYF	TRBV15	TRBJ2-3
CASRDQLKLLSGNTIYF	TRBV2	TRBJ1-3
CASSLSVPGPGAPLHF	TRBV7-2	TRBJ1-6
CASSQEIQDAGANVLTF	TRBV4-3	TRBJ2-6
CASSQTSLNEQFF	TRBV28	TRBJ2-1
CSAPELSGNTIYF	TRBV20-1	TRBJ1-3
CASSQDVAGTNEKLFF	TRBV4-1	TRBJ1-4
CASSLLARGAKSPLHF	TRBV7-2	TRBJ1-6
CASSISRGPFNEQFF	TRBV19	TRBJ2-1
CASRLGLAGVNEQFF	TRBV7-2	TRBJ2-1
CSASRFGRRNQPQHF	TRBV20-1	TRBJ1-5
CASSLVGLSTDTQYF	TRBV7-2	TRBJ2-3
CASRPQGRHEQYF	TRBV7-8	TRBJ2-7
CASSLGTTTYEQYF	TRBV7-2	TRBJ2-7
CSAPAGGPGNQPQHF	TRBV20-1	TRBJ1-5
CASSSWGMNTEAFF	TRBV11-2	TRBJ1-1
CASSQAIAGGQETQYF	TRBV5-1	TRBJ2-5
CASSQITGLSNYGYTF	TRBV4-3	TRBJ1-2
CASGYRAGGGYGYTF	TRBV10-3	TRBJ1-2
CAISEMGLAGPWTYEQYF	TRBV10-3	TRBJ2-7
CASSSGGGGAYEQYF	TRBV27	TRBJ2-7
CASSPRQGTQYF	TRBV3-1	TRBJ2-3
CASRESSGVHEQYF	TRBV7-2	TRBJ2-7
CASSPPEDRVNEQFF	TRBV18	TRBJ2-1
CASSLFVDSYGYTF	TRBV7-2	TRBJ1-2
CAWRLRGQGYGYTF	TRBV30	TRBJ1-2
CASSPRLSEQYF	TRBV6-2/TRBV6-3	TRBJ2-7
CASSLAKSTDTQYF	TRBV7-9	TRBJ2-3
CSARGLSYNEQFF	TRBV20-1	TRBJ2-1
CSARYNEQFF	TRBV20-1	TRBJ2-1
CASRLGGGEAFF	TRBV12-3/TRBV12-4	TRBJ1-1
CASSEGWANEKLFF	TRBV2	TRBJ1-4
CASTARRGANTGELFF	TRBV5-4	TRBJ2-2
CAWSNPWQVLDKYGQYF	TRBV30	TRBJ2-7
CASSHDDRNEQFF	TRBV3-1	TRBJ2-1
CAVRTNTEAFF	TRBV2	TRBJ1-1
CASSRSGGSTDTQYF	TRBV5-1	TRBJ2-3
CASNHNSAGEDTQYF	TRBV6-1	TRBJ2-3
CASSIQGYNTDTQYF	TRBV5-6	TRBJ2-3